These 9 T cell receptor beta chains share one sample of origin, sequenced in a study of T cells expressing NK-cell markers. From the 5' RACE reads, TCRdb lists one entry per CDR3 protein and no DNA. This sample's table has about 180,000 distinct CDR3 sequences. The sequenced sample consisted of blood T cells: a sorted CD56 or NKG2C T cell subset, CD4+ or CD8+ T cells, or bulk PBMC T cells (not recorded which). The receptors were gathered from a man between 18 and 69 years old in good health.

The chain links TRBV2 to TRBJ2-3; TCRdb proposes TRBD2, but this gene call is untestable without DNA. This CDR3 is 18 amino acids long. Germline V gene data show CDR1 as SNHLY and CDR2 as FYNNEI. CDR3 amino acids: CASSEARSGPYSTDTQYF.

The chain recombines TRBV4-1 with TRBJ2-7; with no DNA, the TCRdb D assignment of TRBD1 cannot be verified. The CDR3 runs to 16 residues. CDR1 and CDR2 (germline): MGHRA, YSYEKL. CDR3 protein: CASSQAPGTDGRGQYF.

The chain employs TRBV12-3 or TRBV12-4 and TRBJ2-1; TCRdb calls TRBD2, which cannot be checked without DNA. The CDR3 has 15 residues. CDR3 loop: CASTHSGTAGNEQFF.

V gene TRBV5-1 combines with J gene TRBJ2-6; TCRdb indicates TRBD1, and absent DNA this call remains unverified. Germline V lookup: CDR1 SGHRS, CDR2 YFSETQ. The CDR3 runs to 16 residues. CDR3: CASSPRQGAGANVLTF.

J is TRBJ1-1 and V is TRBV10-3; TCRdb reports TRBD1, a call that lacks DNA to check it against. CDR3 length: 13 amino acids. Per the germline V gene, CDR1 is ENHRY and CDR2 is SYGVKD. The CDR3 is CANKDREGTEAFF.

The rearrangement joins TRBV5-6 to TRBJ2-1. Germline V gene lookup returns CDR1 SGHDT and CDR2 YYEEEE. The CDR3 loop spans 16 amino acids. The CDR3 spells CASSFINTFSYNEQFF.

CDR3 amino acids: CSVEGGGHKSTDTQYF. J is TRBJ2-3 and V is TRBV29-1; the D call from TCRdb, TRBD1, cannot be confirmed without DNA. CDR1 and CDR2 from the germline V gene are SQVTM and ANQGSEA. This CDR3 has 16 amino acids.

This rearrangement joins TRBV14 to TRBJ1-1. This CDR3 has 13 residues. Germline V CDR1 and CDR2: SGHDN, FVKESK. The CDR3 here is CASSQTMNTEAFF.

CDR3 in amino acids: CASSPTTSGLTDTQYF. This sequence joins TRBV6-2 or TRBV6-3 and TRBJ2-3; TCRdb outputs TRBD2, but without DNA this stays unchecked. Germline V gives CDR1 MNHEY, CDR2 SVGEGT. The CDR3 sequence is 16 residues long.